This TCR beta chain was profiled in a study of T-cell memory formation after mild COVID-19. The V end lost 1 base, the J end lost 8 bases, and 17 bases lay between the germline ends. CDR1 DFQATT and CDR2 SNEGSKA come from the germline V gene (reference sequence). The CDR3 sequence is 14 residues long. TCRdb passed the 5' RACE reads through MiXCR, listing each CDR3 protein once. The data show about 39,000 distinct CDR3 sequences, approximately 6.5% seen once. The chain has TRBV20-1 and TRBJ1-2; D is unresolved. The sequence derives from an adult who had mild COVID-19 (a few samples of this study predate the infection). Cell type and time point are not known. What was sequenced was PBMCs or a T cell subset sorted from them (not recorded which). The CDR3 spells CSARATGSIRGYTF. The CDR3 coding sequence is TGCAGTGCTAGAGCCACCGGGTCTATTAGGGGCTACACCTTC.